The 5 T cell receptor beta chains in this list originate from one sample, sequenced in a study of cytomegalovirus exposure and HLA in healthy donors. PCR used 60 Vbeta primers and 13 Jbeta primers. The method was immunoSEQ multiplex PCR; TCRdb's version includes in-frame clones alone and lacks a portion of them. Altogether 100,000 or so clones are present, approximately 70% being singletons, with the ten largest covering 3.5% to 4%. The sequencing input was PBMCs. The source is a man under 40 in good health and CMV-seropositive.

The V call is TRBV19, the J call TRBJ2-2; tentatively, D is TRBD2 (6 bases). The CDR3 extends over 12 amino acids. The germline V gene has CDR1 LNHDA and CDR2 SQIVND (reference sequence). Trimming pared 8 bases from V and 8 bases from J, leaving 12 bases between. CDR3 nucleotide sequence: TGTGCCAGTCCTATGGGGAGGGGGGAGCTGTTTTTT. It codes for CASPMGRGELFF. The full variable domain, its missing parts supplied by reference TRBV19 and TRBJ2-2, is DGGITQSPKYLFRKEGQNVTLSCEQNLNHDAMYWYRQDPGQGLRLIYYSQIVNDFQKGDIAEGYSVSREKKESFPLTVTSAQKNPTAFYLCASPMGRGELFFGEGSRLTVL.

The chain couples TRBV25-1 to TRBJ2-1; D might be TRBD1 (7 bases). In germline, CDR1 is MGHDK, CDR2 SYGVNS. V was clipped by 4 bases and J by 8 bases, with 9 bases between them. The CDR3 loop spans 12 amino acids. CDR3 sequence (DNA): TGTGCCAGCAGTGCCAGGGGGGATGAGCAGTTCTTC. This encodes CASSARGDEQFF.

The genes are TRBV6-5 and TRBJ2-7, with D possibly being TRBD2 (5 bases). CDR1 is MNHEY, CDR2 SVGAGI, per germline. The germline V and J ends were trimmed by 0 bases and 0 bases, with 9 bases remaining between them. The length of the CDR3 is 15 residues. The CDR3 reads CASSYSSGFSYEQYF. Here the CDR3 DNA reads TGTGCCAGCAGTTACTCCAGCGGCTTCTCCTACGAGCAGTACTTC.

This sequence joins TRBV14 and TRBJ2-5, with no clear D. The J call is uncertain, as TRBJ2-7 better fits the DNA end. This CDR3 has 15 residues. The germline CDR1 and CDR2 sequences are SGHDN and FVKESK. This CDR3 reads CASSPSGGSAAEQYF. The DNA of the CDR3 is TGTGCCAGCAGCCCTTCCGGTGGCTCTGCGGCCGAGCAGTACTTC.

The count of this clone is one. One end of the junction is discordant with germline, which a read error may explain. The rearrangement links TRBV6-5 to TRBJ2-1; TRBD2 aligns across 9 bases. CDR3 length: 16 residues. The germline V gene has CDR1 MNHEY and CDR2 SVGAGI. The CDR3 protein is CANSYKAGGPYNEQFF. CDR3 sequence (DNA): TGTGCCAACAGTTACAAGGCGGGGGGGCCCTACAATGAGCAGTTCTTC.